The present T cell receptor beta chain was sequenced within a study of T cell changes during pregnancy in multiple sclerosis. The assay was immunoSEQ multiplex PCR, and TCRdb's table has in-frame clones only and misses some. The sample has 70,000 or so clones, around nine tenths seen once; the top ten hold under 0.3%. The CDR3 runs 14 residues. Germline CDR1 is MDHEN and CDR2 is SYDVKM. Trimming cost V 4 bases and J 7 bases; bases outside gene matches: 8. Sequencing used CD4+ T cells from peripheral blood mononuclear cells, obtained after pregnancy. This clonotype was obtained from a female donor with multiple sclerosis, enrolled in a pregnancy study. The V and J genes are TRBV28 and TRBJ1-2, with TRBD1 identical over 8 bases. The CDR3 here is CASSSTGEVGGYTF. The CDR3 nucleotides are TGTGCCAGCAGTTCGACAGGGGAAGTAGGTGGCTACACCTTC.